This T cell receptor (beta chain) was sequenced in a study of shared clonotypes between healthy human individuals. The V gene lost 0 bases and the J gene lost 8 bases, with 20 bases spanning the gap. Germline assignment: CDR1 SGHTA and CDR2 FQGNSA. The CDR3 runs 17 residues. Terminally differentiated effector memory CD45RA+ cells were excluded from the naive CD8 cells, which were CD45RO-negative and positively selected for CCR7. Using immunoSEQ multiplex PCR, the repertoire was profiled, and TCRdb retains in-frame clones only, with some absent. The top ten clones hold approximately 1% of a sample with about 2 million clones, about 95% of them seen once.

Material: naive CD8+ T cells sorted from blood. The sequence derives from a man aged 18 to 29 in good health. The V call is TRBV7-2, the J call TRBJ2-1; perhaps D is TRBD1 or TRBD2 (6 bases each). The CDR3 is CASSLAGGLLLVDEQFF. CDR3 nucleotide sequence: TGTGCCAGCAGCTTAGCAGGGGGACTGCTTCTAGTTGATGAGCAGTTCTTC.